One sample yielded the 5 T cell receptor beta chains listed below, sequenced in a study of patients with pleural tuberculosis. TCRdb passed the reads through MiXCR, listing each CDR3 protein once. The table records 25,000 to 30,000 distinct CDR3 sequences, 15% to 20% of them present only once. The sample consisted of peripheral blood. These receptors were taken from a human donor with pleural tuberculosis.

This clonotype appeared many times. The chain uses TRBV3-1 and TRBJ2-5; D is uncertain. The CDR3 spans 11 residues. The V gene lost 8 bases and the J gene lost 5 bases, with 9 bases spanning the gap. Per germline, CDR1 LGHDT and CDR2 YNNKEL (reference sequence). CDR3 region: CASEGRETQYF. The CDR3 DNA sequence: TGTGCCAGCGAAGGCCGGGAGACCCAGTACTTC.

Regarding this clonotype: Just one base apart from a much larger clone, this may be a read error. The V call is TRBV19, the J call TRBJ2-7; tentatively, D is TRBD1 or TRBD2 (5 bases each). The germline gives CDR1 LNHDA, CDR2 SQIVND (reference sequence). CDR3 length equals 16 residues. The V end was cut by 7 bases, the J end by 1 base, with 20 bases between. The CDR3 DNA follows: TGTGCCAGTATCCTTCGACTCGGGACCGCGTCCTACGAGCAGTACTTC. Translated, it gives CASILRLGTASYEQYF.

This clonotype was recorded many times. The chain is built from TRBV6-6 and TRBJ1-6; D remains ambiguous. The V end was cut by 3 bases, the J end by 7 bases, with 10 bases between. CDR3 length: 14 residues. Per germline, CDR1 MNHNY and CDR2 SVGAGI (reference sequence). CDR3 amino acids: CASSYGPGNSPLHF. CDR3 nucleotides: TGTGCCAGCAGTTATGGTCCGGGAAATTCACCCCTCCACTTT.

This clonotype has a count of ten or more. The chain's CDR3 is CASSLMPSYNEQFF. The CDR3 DNA is TGCGCCAGCAGCTTGATGCCCTCCTACAATGAGCAGTTCTTC. The chain couples TRBV4-3 to TRBJ2-1; unclear D gene. V was shortened by 5 bases and J by 0 bases, with 8 bases between the two germline ends. The CDR3 has 14 amino acids. CDR1 is LGHNA, CDR2 YSLEER, per germline.

V usage is TRBV6-6 and J usage is TRBJ2-3; TRBD2 agrees at 10 bases. Germline lookup yields CDR1 MNHNY and CDR2 SVGAGI (reference sequence). The CDR3 sequence is 16 residues long. Trimming took 10 bases from V and 3 from J; bases not matched to a gene: 13. The CDR3 nucleotides read TGTGCCAACAGCCAACTTAGCGGGGGGCGAACAGATACGCAGTATTTT. Its translation is CANSQLSGGRTDTQYF.